These 9 T cell receptor beta chains came from one sample sequenced in a study of T cells after yellow fever vaccination. TCRdb independently ran MiXCR on the 5' RACE reads; one entry per CDR3 protein. The table includes 200,000 to 250,000 distinct CDR3 sequences, 6.9% detected once. The sequenced sample was CD4+ T cells sorted from PBMCs, obtained 15 days after the yellow fever booster vaccination. The receptors originated from a man aged 25 to 45 who received the YFV17D yellow fever vaccine.

This clonotype was counted only a few times. The rearrangement joins TRBV7-2 to TRBJ2-5, with D hard to call. The germline gives CDR1 SGHTA, CDR2 FQGNSA. V gave up 0 bases and J gave up 5 bases, with 13 bases separating them. This CDR3 has 15 residues. The CDR3 coding sequence is TGTGCCAGCAGCTTAGCAGGGCTGGAGTCGGAGACCCAGTACTTC. Residues: CASSLAGLESETQYF.

This clonotype has ten or more counts. The J gene is TRBJ1-3, the V gene TRBV4-3; D not resolved. Trimming pared 1 base from V and 4 bases from J, leaving 11 bases between. The germline V gene has CDR1 LGHNA and CDR2 YSLEER. The CDR3 has 15 residues. The CDR3, as DNA: TGCGCCAGCAGCCAAGGAAAGGTGGCGGGAAACACCATATATTTT. Its protein is CASSQGKVAGNTIYF.

This clonotype was seen ten or more times. The rearrangement uses TRBV6-1 and TRBJ1-1; unclear D gene. Trimming cost V 9 bases and J 4 bases, with 9 bases left between them. Germline V lookup: CDR1 MNHNS, CDR2 SASEGT. This CDR3 has 11 amino acids. The DNA for the CDR3 is TGTGCCAGTATAATGAGCACTGAAGCTTTCTTT. This encodes CASIMSTEAFF.

This clonotype was counted only a few times. V is TRBV7-9 and J is TRBJ2-3; D remains unclear. The ends were cut back, 2 bases at V and 2 bases at J, with 5 bases in the middle. The CDR3 consists of 13 residues. CDR1 SEHNR and CDR2 FQNEAQ come from the germline V gene (reference sequence). For the CDR3, the DNA is TGTGCCAGCAGCTTATCGGCCACAGATACGCAGTATTTT. As protein: CASSLSATDTQYF.

The chain has TRBV6-2 or TRBV6-3 and TRBJ2-5; tentatively, D is TRBD2 (6 bases). The CDR3 covers 13 residues. With 2 bases removed from V and 5 bases from J, the gap between germline ends came to 9 bases. Germline V gene data show CDR1 as MNHEY and CDR2 as SVGEGT. The CDR3 here is CASSYRRAETQYF. The CDR3 DNA reads as TGTGCCAGCAGTTACAGGAGGGCTGAGACCCAGTACTTC.

This clonotype turned up a few times. The chain links TRBV24-1 to TRBJ2-1, with 10 bases lining up with TRBD2. With 6 bases clipped from V and 10 bases from J, the junction kept 2 bases outside the gene matches. The CDR3 is 12 residues long. CDR1 and CDR2 from the germline V gene are KGHDR and SFDVKD. The CDR3 region is CATSTSGKEQFF. The CDR3 region has the DNA TGTGCCACCAGTACTAGCGGGAAGGAGCAGTTCTTC.

This clonotype appeared a few times. The chain has TRBV12-3 or TRBV12-4 and TRBJ2-2; 7 positions agree with TRBD1. With V trimmed by 5 bases and J by 2 bases, 8 bases remained unmatched. This CDR3 is built from 16 residues. The CDR3 here is CASSVQGGKNTGELFF. The CDR3, as DNA: TGTGCCAGCAGTGTCCAAGGGGGCAAAAACACCGGGGAGCTGTTTTTT.

The chain employs TRBV20-1 and TRBJ2-1, with 12 bases matching TRBD1. The CDR3 has 15 residues. The trim removed 2 bases at V and 8 bases at J, leaving 7 bases unmatched. Germline values: CDR1 DFQATT, CDR2 SNEGSKA (reference sequence). This chain's CDR3 is CSARPPGTGGYEQFF. CDR3 nucleotide sequence: TGCAGTGCTAGACCCCCGGGGACAGGGGGCTATGAGCAGTTCTTC.

V is TRBV20-1 and J is TRBJ2-3, with 7 positions matching TRBD2. The CDR3 has 14 residues. J lost 0 bases, V lost 4 bases, and 4 bases had no gene match. From germline, CDR1 is DFQATT and CDR2 SNEGSKA (reference sequence). In nucleotides, the CDR3 is TGCAGTGCTAACCGAGCGGGGAGCACAGATACGCAGTATTTT. Protein sequence: CSANRAGSTDTQYF.